The T cell receptor beta chain under discussion was sequenced for a study of siplizumab effects on memory and regulatory T cells. General study results and limits: Contribution to the alloresponse seemed major for naive T cells, which also seemed more diverse than memory cells. There were only a minor fraction of alloreactive clones that mapped to unstimulated subsets.

Around 9.2 x 10^4 TCR templates underwent assay in every sample. The assay was immunoSEQ multiplex PCR, and TCRdb's table has in-frame clones only and misses some. Of over 60,000 clones in the sample, roughly nine tenths are singletons; the top ten hold over 25%. Concerning this clone: The antigen is unknown.

The CDR3 spans 13 residues. The germline CDR1 and CDR2 sequences are SGHTA and FQGTGA. V was cut by 5 bases and J by 4 bases, with 10 bases left in between. The V call is TRBV7-3, the J call TRBJ2-3; D perhaps matches TRBD2 (5 bases). This receptor was obtained from a human donor in good health. The sequenced sample was CD8+ T cells sorted from blood. Here the CDR3 reads CASSPPGSDTQYF. DNA of the CDR3: TGTGCCAGCAGCCCCCCGGGGTCAGATACGCAGTATTTT.